These 26 T cell receptor beta chains were sequenced from one sample in a study of CD8 T cells in Susac syndrome. It was with random hexamers that about 0.45 to 1 ug RNA was reverse transcribed. TCRdb independently ran MiXCR on the immunoSEQ multiplex PCR reads; one entry per CDR3 protein. The data show roughly 130,000 distinct CDR3 sequences, around 94% seen once. The sequencing sample was made of CD4+ T cells from PBMCs. The origin of the receptors is a human donor with multiple sclerosis.

The chain is built from TRBV6-5 and TRBJ2-2, with TRBD1 matching over 9 bases. Germline V gene lookup returns CDR1 MNHEY and CDR2 SVGAGI. V was clipped by 5 bases and J by 8 bases; unmatched bases: 9. The CDR3 runs 15 residues. The CDR3 DNA is TGTGCCAGCAGTATACCGGGACAGGGCAGGGGGGAGCTGTTTTTT. This sequence encodes CASSIPGQGRGELFF.

The chain carries TRBV10-1 and TRBJ2-3; 9 bases are shared with TRBD2. Per the germline V gene, CDR1 is WNHNN and CDR2 is SYGVQD (reference sequence). The CDR3 consists of 16 residues. V trimming: 3 bases; J trimming: 5 bases; junction bases outside the gene matches: 9. In DNA, the CDR3 is TGCGCCAGCAGTGATTACGGCGGGAGGGCTTTAGATACGCAGTATTTT. The encoded protein is CASSDYGGRALDTQYF.

This chain uses TRBV2 with TRBJ2-2; no firm D call. The V end lost 7 bases, the J end lost 4 bases, and 4 bases lay between the germline ends. Germline V gene data show CDR1 as SNHLY and CDR2 as FYNNEI. The CDR3 sequence is 11 residues long. DNA for the CDR3: TGTGCCAGCAAATCCACCGGGGAGCTGTTTTTT. Encoded protein: CASKSTGELFF.

The CDR3 DNA sequence: TGCAGTGCTAGAGGAGGGACGAACACTGAAGCTTTCTTT. Translating it yields CSARGGTNTEAFF. The chain links TRBV20-1 to TRBJ1-1; D is perhaps TRBD1 (5 bases). V was pared by 1 base and J by 1 base, with 7 bases between. Germline lookup yields CDR1 DFQATT and CDR2 SNEGSKA (reference sequence). The CDR3 extends over 13 amino acids.

This chain uses TRBV6-5 with TRBJ2-7, with TRBD1 identical over 7 bases. V shed 5 bases and J 9 bases; nucleotides not matched to a gene: 4. This CDR3 contains 11 residues. Germline CDR1 MNHEY, CDR2 SVGAGI. CDR3 coding DNA: TGTGCCAGCAGTACCGGGACAGTGCAGTACTTC. Its translation: CASSTGTVQYF.

The V and J genes are TRBV7-3 and TRBJ2-5, with 11 bases that match TRBD1. The CDR3 covers 14 residues. After removal of 5 bases from V and 11 bases from J, the junction contained 10 bases not matched to a gene. Germline V CDR1 and CDR2: SGHTA, FQGTGA. The CDR3, as DNA: TGTGCCAGCAGCCTTAACCGGGACAGGGGGGCTCAGTACTTC. This sequence encodes CASSLNRDRGAQYF.

The chain uses TRBV14 and TRBJ2-1; TRBD2 matches 11 bases. The CDR3 spans 16 residues. Unmatched junction bases numbered 3, after V lost 3 bases and J lost 2 bases. Per the germline V gene, CDR1 is SGHDN and CDR2 is FVKESK. The CDR3 DNA sequence: TGTGCCAGCAGCCATAGCGGGAGGGCCCCCTACAATGAGCAGTTCTTC. It is translated as CASSHSGRAPYNEQFF.

J is TRBJ1-1 and V is TRBV20-1, with no clear D. From germline, CDR1 is DFQATT and CDR2 SNEGSKA (reference sequence). V was shortened by 0 bases and J by 6 bases, with 8 bases between the two germline ends. CDR3 size: 12 residues. DNA of the CDR3: TGCAGTGCTAGAGATCGGGTCTCTGAAGCTTTCTTT. Its protein is CSARDRVSEAFF.

The V gene is TRBV28, the J gene TRBJ1-5, with D unresolved. Germline assignment: CDR1 MDHEN and CDR2 SYDVKM. Trimming shortened V by 3 bases and J by 1 base, and 7 bases separated the two germline ends. The CDR3 contains 14 residues. CDR3 sequence: CASSFSGSNQPQHF. As DNA, the CDR3 is TGTGCCAGCAGTTTTAGTGGGAGCAATCAGCCCCAGCATTTT.

The chain recombines TRBV19 with TRBJ2-2; TRBD1 matches 10 bases. CDR3 size: 16 residues. After removal of 6 bases from V and 5 bases from J, the junction contained 9 bases not matched to a gene. The germline gives CDR1 LNHDA, CDR2 SQIVND (reference sequence). The CDR3, as DNA: TGTGCCAGTAGGCGACGACAGGGGGCGGAGACCGGGGAGCTGTTTTTT. It specifies CASRRRQGAETGELFF.

CDR3 nucleotide sequence: TGTGCCAGCACCAATACCGCCGGAGCCTTCGGGACCCAGTACTTC. Amino acid sequence: CASTNTAGAFGTQYF. The V call is TRBV6-2 or TRBV6-3, the J call TRBJ2-5, with D hard to call. The V end lost 7 bases, the J end lost 7 bases, and 22 bases lay between the germline ends. This CDR3 comprises 15 residues. Germline V gene sequence: CDR1 MNHEY, CDR2 SVGEGT.

The chain carries TRBV20-1 and TRBJ2-1; 7 bases map to TRBD2. Germline CDR1 DFQATT, CDR2 SNEGSKA (reference sequence). V shed 1 base, J shed 0 bases, and the junction held 3 bases outside the gene matches. The CDR3 length is 15 residues. The CDR3 nucleotides read TGCAGTGCTAGAGGAGGCGGGAGCTCCTACAATGAGCAGTTCTTC. Protein product: CSARGGGSSYNEQFF.

The V and J genes are TRBV19 and TRBJ2-7; the D is unclear. The CDR3 has 12 amino acids. Germline V gene lookup returns CDR1 LNHDA and CDR2 SQIVND (reference sequence). Trimming removed 8 bases at V and 5 bases at J, with 13 bases between. In DNA form, the CDR3 reads TGTGCCAGTGGTGGTGATGGCCACGAGCAGTACTTC. Protein product: CASGGDGHEQYF.

The chain is built from TRBV20-1 and TRBJ1-2, with TRBD1 as a possible D gene (6 bases). Germline V gene data show CDR1 as DFQATT and CDR2 as SNEGSKA (reference sequence). The CDR3 is 14 amino acids. V shed 6 bases and J shed 3 bases, with 17 bases lying between them. The CDR3 reads CSAPSTGGDYGYTF. CDR3 nucleotides: TGCAGTGCGCCGTCCACGGGGGGCGACTATGGCTACACCTTC.

V gene TRBV15 combines with J gene TRBJ1-2; 9 bases match TRBD1. Trimming at V came to 5 bases and at J to 8 bases, leaving 15 bases not matched to a gene. CDR3 length: 16 amino acids. The V gene's germline CDR1 is LNHNV and CDR2 YYDKDF (reference sequence). The CDR3 nucleotides read TGTGCCACCAGCGTTTTTGATGCCGGGACAGGGCAGGGCTACACCTTC. It encodes CATSVFDAGTGQGYTF.

V gene TRBV27 combines with J gene TRBJ1-2, with 10 bases fitting TRBD1. The length of the CDR3 is 15 residues. After removal of 5 bases from V and 4 bases from J, the junction contained 7 bases not matched to a gene. Germline values: CDR1 MNHEY, CDR2 SMNVEV (reference sequence). The CDR3 here is CASSRQGAGSYGYTF. Written as DNA, the CDR3 is TGTGCCAGCAGTCGACAGGGGGCAGGTAGCTATGGCTACACCTTC.

The J gene is TRBJ2-2, the V gene TRBV30; 7 bases fit TRBD1. Germline assignment: CDR1 GTSNPN and CDR2 SVGIG (reference sequence). The CDR3 has 14 residues. V lost 4 bases, J lost 6 bases, and 8 bases stayed unmatched. CDR3: CAWNPTGVSGELFF. The CDR3 nucleotides are TGTGCCTGGAACCCTACAGGGGTATCCGGGGAGCTGTTTTTT.

The CDR3 loop is CASSQSEDRNYGYTF. In DNA, the CDR3 is TGTGCCAGCAGCCAATCGGAGGACAGGAACTATGGCTACACCTTC. The chain employs TRBV4-2 and TRBJ1-2, with 7 bases aligning to TRBD1. V trimming: 2 bases; J trimming: 2 bases; junction bases outside the gene matches: 5. This CDR3 comprises 15 residues. CDR1 and CDR2 from the germline V gene are LGHNA and YNFKEQ.

The chain joins TRBV20-1 to TRBJ2-7; TRBD1 matches 7 bases. The CDR3 spans 16 residues. With 3 bases clipped from V and 1 base from J, the junction kept 12 bases outside the gene matches. The germline gives CDR1 DFQATT, CDR2 SNEGSKA (reference sequence). The CDR3 DNA reads as TGCAGTGCTAGGGACGCCCGACAGGGTAGATCCTACGAGCAGTACTTC. It codes for CSARDARQGRSYEQYF.

The rearrangement links TRBV5-1 to TRBJ2-3; no firm D call. CDR3 length equals 16 residues. V lost 3 bases and J 0 bases, leaving 14 bases between the germline ends. Germline CDR1 reads SGHRS; CDR2 reads YFSETQ. CDR3 protein: CASSWPAGASTDTQYF. CDR3 coding DNA: TGCGCCAGCAGCTGGCCCGCTGGAGCTAGCACAGATACGCAGTATTTT.

The chain uses TRBV30 and TRBJ2-7; D is ambiguous. V was trimmed by 0 bases and J by 6 bases, leaving 9 bases between them. CDR3 length: 12 residues. Germline values: CDR1 GTSNPN, CDR2 SVGIG (reference sequence). CDR3 coding DNA: TGTGCCTGGAGTGTAGGAGCTTCCGAGCAGTACTTC. This gives the protein CAWSVGASEQYF.

The chain links TRBV6-1 to TRBJ1-1; D uncertain. This CDR3 contains 12 residues. Germline CDR1 MNHNS, CDR2 SASEGT. Trimming stripped 1 base from V and 8 bases from J, with 8 bases between. The CDR3 region has the DNA TGTGCCAGCAGTGAAGGAGTCAGGGAAGCTTTCTTT. Its protein product is CASSEGVREAFF.

The chain couples TRBV14 to TRBJ1-2, with D maybe TRBD1 (6 bases). Germline V gives CDR1 SGHDN, CDR2 FVKESK. The V end lost 3 bases, the J end lost 8 bases, and 13 bases lay between the germline ends. The length of the CDR3 is 13 residues. The CDR3 coding sequence is TGTGCCAGCAGCCACGGAGGGGGGGGAGGCTACACCTTC. Translating it yields CASSHGGGGGYTF.

The chain combines TRBV6-6 with TRBJ2-3, with TRBD2 identical over 7 bases. Germline V CDR1 and CDR2: MNHNY, SVGAGI (reference sequence). The CDR3 has 14 amino acids. V was pared by 7 bases and J by 1 base, with 5 bases of the junction left unmatched. In DNA, the CDR3 is TGTGCCAGCACAATGGCGGGAGGCACAGATACGCAGTATTTT. Protein sequence: CASTMAGGTDTQYF.

This clonotype was picked up one time. The chain links TRBV29-1 to TRBJ1-3, with D possibly matching TRBD1 (5 bases). Germline CDR1 reads SQVTM; CDR2 reads ANQGSEA. CDR3 length: 15 residues. V was shortened by 4 bases and J by 2 bases, with 15 bases between the two germline ends. Here the CDR3 DNA reads TGCAGCGTTGGGTTCAGTGGGGCAGCTGGAAACACCATATATTTT. Translating gives CSVGFSGAAGNTIYF.

The chain carries TRBV9 and TRBJ1-1; TRBD1 might be the D (6 bases). CDR3 length equals 17 residues. Trimming left V 0 bases short and J 3 bases short, with 18 bases between. Germline CDR1 is SGDLS and CDR2 is YYNGEE. In DNA, the CDR3 is TGTGCCAGCAGCGTAGGGATTCAAAGGGGGGGCGACACTGAAGCTTTCTTT. Its translation: CASSVGIQRGGDTEAFF.